Following are 17 T cell receptor beta chains from one sample sequenced in a study of T-cell reconstitution after alpha-beta-depleted transplantation in children. Molecular barcoding with unique molecular identifiers was used for the TCRbeta library. TCRdb reprocessed the PCR reads with MiXCR, giving one entry per CDR3 protein. The table shows about 200,000 distinct CDR3 sequences, with 5.5% to 7% occurring only once. The sample here was PBMCs, taken before TCRalphabeta/CD19-depleted stem cell transplant. Source of these receptors: a girl in the first two years of life with combined immunodeficiency, due to receive a stem cell transplant.

There are many counts of this clonotype. This chain's CDR3 is CSATMSGNTIYF. Written as DNA, the CDR3 is TGCAGTGCTACAATGTCTGGAAACACCATATATTTT. The V gene is TRBV20-1, the J gene TRBJ1-3; D is uncertain. The V gene's germline CDR1 is DFQATT and CDR2 SNEGSKA (reference sequence). This CDR3 region has 12 residues. V gave up 4 bases and J gave up 1 base, with 5 bases separating them.

This clonotype was seen repeatedly, ten times or more. This chain connects TRBV6-5 to TRBJ1-2, with D uncertain. This CDR3 contains 15 residues. The V and J ends lost 0 bases and 0 bases respectively, with 8 bases between them. Germline V lookup: CDR1 MNHEY, CDR2 SVGAGI. The CDR3: CASSYSGLANYGYTF. The CDR3 nucleotides are TGTGCCAGCAGTTACTCAGGGCTTGCTAACTATGGCTACACCTTC.

This clonotype was observed at least ten times. The CDR3 reads CSVSDGWGMYTEAFF. In DNA form, the CDR3 reads TGCAGCGTTTCAGACGGGTGGGGTATGTACACTGAAGCTTTCTTT. This chain joins TRBV29-1 and TRBJ1-1, with D uncertain. V was pared by 5 bases and J by 3 bases, with 19 bases between. This CDR3 region has 15 residues. From germline, CDR1 is SQVTM and CDR2 ANQGSEA.

At least ten counts were recorded for this clonotype. This rearrangement joins TRBV9 to TRBJ2-3, with TRBD2 matching over 14 bases. V trimming: 3 bases; J trimming: 4 bases; junction bases outside the gene matches: 7. Germline assignment: CDR1 SGDLS and CDR2 YYNGEE. CDR3 length: 17 amino acids. CDR3 in amino acids: CASSDRLTSGGADTQYF. CDR3 nucleotide sequence: TGTGCCAGCAGCGACCGCCTGACTAGCGGGGGGGCAGATACGCAGTATTTT.

The sample holds many counts of this clonotype. This rearrangement joins TRBV5-5 to TRBJ2-5; D gene uncertain. V was cut by 2 bases and J by 5 bases, with 7 bases left in between. CDR1 is SGHKS and CDR2 is YYEKEE in the germline V gene (reference sequence). CDR3 size: 12 residues. The CDR3 is CASSLLSETQYF. CDR3 DNA sequence: TGTGCCAGCAGCTTATTGTCGGAGACCCAGTACTTC.

Many counts were recorded for this clonotype. This chain connects TRBV29-1 to TRBJ2-1; 7 bases map to TRBD1. V lost 6 bases to trimming and J lost 7 bases; unmatched junction nucleotides: 9. CDR1 is SQVTM and CDR2 is ANQGSEA in the germline V gene. The CDR3 totals 13 residues. The DNA for the CDR3 is TGCAGCGTGACAGGGATTAAATCAAATGAGCAGTTCTTC. It codes for CSVTGIKSNEQFF.

Concerning this clonotype: A read error may explain this, as a much larger clone is one base away. V gene TRBV12-3 or TRBV12-4 combines with J gene TRBJ1-2; possible D gene TRBD1, 5 bases. CDR3 length equals 14 residues. Deletions cut 4 bases from V and 6 bases from J, with 15 bases between. As DNA, the CDR3 is TGTGCCAGCAGTTACCTAGTACGGGGCAATGGCTACACCTTC. Residues: CASSYLVRGNGYTF.

This clonotype was recorded many times. This sequence joins TRBV28 and TRBJ2-7; the match to TRBD1 covers 7 bases. V lost 8 bases, J lost 3 bases, and 7 bases stayed unmatched. Germline V CDR1 and CDR2: MDHEN, SYDVKM. The CDR3 is 13 amino acids. In DNA form, the CDR3 reads TGTGCCAGCGGAAGGGGGCGCAGCTACGAGCAGTACTTC. It codes for CASGRGRSYEQYF.

This clonotype appeared many times. The gene calls are TRBV29-1 and TRBJ1-5; maybe TRBD1 (5 bases). V was clipped by 4 bases and J by 1 base, with 8 bases between them. The CDR3 has 13 residues. The germline gives CDR1 SQVTM, CDR2 ANQGSEA. The CDR3 DNA reads TGCAGCGTTGCCGGGGCAAGCAATCAGCCCCAGCATTTT. Protein sequence: CSVAGASNQPQHF. Supplemented by reference TRBV29-1 and TRBJ1-5, the full variable domain reads SAVISQKPSRDICQRGTSLTIQCQVDSQVTMMFWYRQQPGQSLTLIATANQGSEATYESGFVIDKFPISRPNLTFSTLTVSNMSPEDSSIYLCSVAGASNQPQHFGDGTRLSIL.

CDR3 bases: TGCGCCAGCAGCTCGCTTCCGCCGGGACACTTCTCTGGGGCCAACGTCCTGACTTTC. Translation: CASSSLPPGHFSGANVLTF. The V gene is TRBV5-1, the J gene TRBJ2-6; tentative D call: TRBD1 (6 bases). V was shortened by 3 bases and J by 0 bases, with 19 bases between the two germline ends. CDR3 length equals 19 residues. CDR1 SGHRS and CDR2 YFSETQ come from the germline V gene.

Details on this clonotype: With a much larger clone just one base away, this may be a read error. This chain uses TRBV19 with TRBJ2-7; D unclear. Germline CDR1 is LNHDA and CDR2 is SQIVND (reference sequence). The CDR3 runs 13 residues. CDR3 protein: CASSIAPQAEEYF. CDR3 DNA sequence: TGTGCCAGTAGTATAGCCCCCCAGGCCGAGGAGTACTTC.

In its sample, this clonotype was seen many times. V gene TRBV12-3 or TRBV12-4 combines with J gene TRBJ2-7; D is unresolved. This CDR3 region has 14 residues. Trimming took off 8 bases at V and 3 bases at J, with 17 bases between the two ends. In DNA, the CDR3 is TGTGCCAGCTCCGAGGATGACGGCAACTACGAGCAGTACTTC. Translation gives CASSEDDGNYEQYF.

The chain is built from TRBV6-5 and TRBJ2-5, with a tentative D call TRBD1 (6 bases). Per the germline V gene, CDR1 is MNHEY and CDR2 is SVGAGI. V was clipped by 0 bases and J by 7 bases, with 9 bases between them. CDR3 length: 13 residues. CDR3 in amino acids: CASSYSRGGTQYF. In DNA, the CDR3 is TGTGCCAGCAGTTACTCGAGAGGGGGGACCCAGTACTTC.

This clonotype has a count of ten or more. V is TRBV6-2 or TRBV6-3 and J is TRBJ1-6; D gene ambiguous. This CDR3 has 14 amino acids. The germline V and J ends were trimmed by 2 bases and 6 bases, with 8 bases remaining between them. Germline CDR1 reads MNHEY; CDR2 reads SVGEGT. The CDR3 protein is CASSYLRANSPLHF. The CDR3 region has the DNA TGTGCCAGCAGTTACCTCCGGGCTAATTCACCCCTCCACTTT.

There are a few counts of this clonotype. This chain connects TRBV10-3 to TRBJ2-1; 9 nucleotides line up with TRBD2. This CDR3 is built from 15 residues. Germline lookup yields CDR1 ENHRY and CDR2 SYGVKD. J gave up 6 bases and V 2 bases, and 5 bases lay outside the gene matches. Here the CDR3 DNA reads TGTGCCATCAGTGAGATACGACTAGCGGCCAATGAGCAGTTCTTC. This sequence encodes CAISEIRLAANEQFF.

Points on this clonotype: Since a much larger clone is just one base distant, this may be a read error. This chain connects TRBV7-2 to TRBJ2-5; the D gene is possibly TRBD2 (6 bases). Germline CDR1 is SGHTA and CDR2 is FQGNSA. The CDR3 consists of 15 residues. Trimming took 5 bases from V and 5 from J, leaving 18 bases between them. The CDR3 DNA reads TGTGCCAGCAGCCTTCCTGGCGGGGTCGAGGAGACCCAGTACTTC. Its translation is CASSLPGGVEETQYF.

This clonotype was picked up many times. This rearrangement joins TRBV7-6 to TRBJ2-7; a weak D match, TRBD1 (5 bases). Per germline, CDR1 SGHVS and CDR2 FNYEAQ. V was clipped by 1 base and J by 5 bases, with 15 bases between them. The CDR3 runs 15 residues. The CDR3 is CASSLGITGSHEQYF. For the CDR3, the DNA is TGTGCCAGCAGCTTAGGGATTACAGGATCCCACGAGCAGTACTTC. The variable domain in full, with the rest retrieved from reference TRBV7-6 and TRBJ2-7, is GAGVSQSPRYKVTKRGQDVALRCDPISGHVSLYWYRQALGQGPEFLTYFNYEAQQDKSGLPNDRFSAERPEGSISTLTIQRTEQRDSAMYRCASSLGITGSHEQYFGPGTRLTVT.